Shown below are 5 T cell receptor beta chains from a single sample sequenced in a study of T cell responses to AZD1222 COVID-19 vaccine. Only in-frame clones appear in the TCRdb table, and some are missing; sequencing was by immunoSEQ multiplex PCR. The profile shows roughly 120,000 clones, more than 80% of them singletons. Here the sequenced sample was peripheral blood, taken 28 days after the second dose of the MenACWY control vaccine. The receptors were sampled from an adult who received the MenACWY meningococcal vaccine as a control.

CDR3 residues: CASSTGGLAGGVETQYF. In DNA, the CDR3 is TGTGCCAGCAGCACCGGTGGACTAGCGGGGGGCGTGGAGACCCAGTACTTC. The chain combines TRBV5-4 with TRBJ2-5; 14 bases line up with TRBD2. Unmatched junction bases numbered 10, after V lost 4 bases and J lost 5 bases. There are 17 residues in the CDR3. Germline V lookup: CDR1 SGHNT, CDR2 YYREEE (reference sequence).

The gene calls are TRBV5-5 and TRBJ1-1, with 10 positions matching TRBD1. The germline V gene has CDR1 SGHKS and CDR2 YYEKEE (reference sequence). V trimming: 4 bases; J trimming: 1 base; junction bases outside the gene matches: 4. The CDR3 runs 15 residues. Here the CDR3 DNA reads TGTGCCAGCAGCCTGACAGGGGGCACGAACACTGAAGCTTTCTTT. As protein: CASSLTGGTNTEAFF.

The CDR3 DNA sequence: TGTGCCAGCAGCCCGAACAGGGGGGAGACCCAGTACTTC. Amino acid sequence: CASSPNRGETQYF. J is TRBJ2-5 and V is TRBV12-3 or TRBV12-4; 8 nucleotides line up with TRBD1. The CDR3 is made up of 13 amino acids. With 6 bases clipped from V and 5 bases from J, the junction kept 5 bases outside the gene matches.

The rearrangement joins TRBV7-6 to TRBJ2-1, with a weak D call TRBD2 (5 bases). CDR3 size: 17 residues. The germline CDR1 and CDR2 sequences are SGHVS and FNYEAQ. V was clipped by 1 base and J by 3 bases, with 16 bases between them. CDR3 amino acids: CASSLGLAVLNYNEQFF. The CDR3 bases are TGTGCCAGCAGCTTAGGTCTAGCCGTTCTCAACTACAATGAGCAGTTCTTC. The variable domain in full, completed from reference TRBV7-6 and TRBJ2-1, reads GAGVSQSPRYKVTKRGQDVALRCDPISGHVSLYWYRQALGQGPEFLTYFNYEAQQDKSGLPNDRFSAERPEGSISTLTIQRTEQRDSAMYRCASSLGLAVLNYNEQFFGPGTRLTVL.

CDR3 loop: CASSITTGTSGRRETQYF. The CDR3 DNA reads TGTGCCAGTAGTATTACGACCGGGACTAGCGGGAGGCGAGAGACCCAGTACTTC. This chain joins TRBV19 and TRBJ2-5; the match to TRBD2 covers 15 bases. Germline V gene lookup returns CDR1 LNHDA and CDR2 SQIVND (reference sequence). The CDR3 runs 18 residues. Losses at the gene ends were 3 bases for V and 4 bases for J; bases not matched to a gene: 9.